The 14 T cell receptor beta chains reported below all come from one sample, sequenced in a study of radiotherapy plus CTLA-4 blockade in lung cancer. Using immunoSEQ multiplex PCR, the repertoire was profiled, and TCRdb retains in-frame clones only, with some absent. Here the sample spans about 120,000 clones, just under 90% being singletons. The sample in question was peripheral blood, obtained from a patient treated with radiotherapy plus ipilimumab. These receptors were taken from a human donor with non-small cell lung cancer that progressed on radiotherapy plus ipilimumab.

This clone is a singleton in its sample. The chain is built from TRBV6-7 and TRBJ2-1; a weak D match, TRBD1 (6 bases). TRBV6-7 is recorded as an ORF, its role being uncertain. The CDR3 runs 15 residues. Trimming removed 6 bases at V and 2 bases at J, with 14 bases between. The CDR3 loop reads CASSMLRTAYNEQFF. CDR3 in DNA: TGTGCCAGCAGCATGCTTAGGACAGCCTACAATGAGCAGTTCTTC.

The chain carries TRBV27 and TRBJ2-2; tentatively, D is TRBD2 (5 bases). Looked up from germline, CDR1 is MNHEY and CDR2 is SMNVEV (reference sequence). V was cut by 2 bases and J by 4 bases, with 8 bases left in between. The CDR3 runs 14 residues. CDR3 in amino acids: CASSLERGTGELFF. Here the CDR3 DNA reads TGTGCCAGCAGTTTAGAACGGGGCACCGGGGAGCTGTTTTTT.

The chain has TRBV12-1 and TRBJ1-5; the D segment call TRBD1 is taken from the table without a DNA check. TRBV12-1 corresponds to a pseudogene. This CDR3 comprises 15 residues. The CDR3 region is CASSLTGLSNQPQHF. CDR3 DNA: TGTGCCAGCAGCTTGACAGGACTTAGCAATCAGCCCCAGCATTTT.

This chain links TRBV9 with TRBJ2-5; D remains ambiguous. Trimming removed 0 bases at V and 5 bases at J, with 14 bases between. CDR1 is SGDLS and CDR2 is YYNGEE in the germline V gene. CDR3 size: 15 residues. In nucleotides, the CDR3 is TGTGCCAGCAGCGTAGTAGGGTTCAGTCAGGAGACCCAGTACTTC. Translation gives CASSVVGFSQETQYF.

The chain couples TRBV18 to TRBJ2-3; 15 bases are a match to TRBD2. The germline gives CDR1 KGHSH, CDR2 LQKENI. V shed 0 bases and J 5 bases; nucleotides not matched to a gene: 3. The CDR3 extends over 17 amino acids. CDR3 sequence: CASSPPGLAGGLDTQYF. The CDR3 DNA is TGTGCCAGCTCACCACCGGGACTAGCGGGAGGTCTAGATACGCAGTATTTT. Full variable domain (rest looked up from reference TRBV18 and TRBJ2-3): NAGVMQNPRHLVRRRGQEARLRCSPMKGHSHVYWYRQLPEEGLKFMVYLQKENIIDESGMPKERFSAEFPKEGPSILRIQQVVRGDSAAYFCASSPPGLAGGLDTQYFGPGTRLTVL.

This clone was seen a few times. The germline gene is not matched at one end of the junction; a read error may be the cause. The chain carries TRBV12-5 and TRBJ1-4; D unresolved. The CDR3 length is 12 residues. The germline V gene encodes CDR1 LGHNT and CDR2 FRNRAP. CDR3 amino acids: CASGYSSGITDF. The CDR3, as DNA: TGTGCTAGTGGTTACTCCTCCGGGATCACGGATTTT.

This chain's CDR3 is CASAGAGSGRAHGQFF. In nucleotides, the CDR3 is TGTGCCAGCGCTGGGGCAGGTAGCGGGAGGGCCCACGGGCAGTTCTTC. The chain has TRBV2 and TRBJ2-1, with TRBD2 matching 11 bases. The V gene's germline CDR1 is SNHLY and CDR2 FYNNEI. The CDR3 is 16 residues long. Unmatched junction bases numbered 18, after V lost 8 bases and J lost 12 bases.

This clone was found once. This chain links TRBV15 with TRBJ1-2; a weak D match, TRBD1 (5 bases). The length of the CDR3 is 15 residues. Trimming removed 5 bases at V and 4 bases at J, with 17 bases between. Germline lookup yields CDR1 LNHNV and CDR2 YYDKDF (reference sequence). CDR3 DNA sequence: TGTGCCACCAGCGCCGACCCACAGGCCACCTATGGCTACACCTTC. Amino acid sequence: CATSADPQATYGYTF.

The genes are TRBV6-6 and TRBJ2-2, with 9 nucleotides matching TRBD1. Looked up from germline, CDR1 is MNHNY and CDR2 is SVGAGI (reference sequence). The length of the CDR3 is 15 residues. The V and J ends lost 6 bases and 1 base, in that order; junction bases with no gene match: 3. The CDR3 loop is CASSGGQGNTGELFF. In DNA form, the CDR3 reads TGTGCCAGCAGCGGGGGACAGGGGAACACCGGGGAGCTGTTTTTT.

The rearrangement uses TRBV19 and TRBJ2-7; TRBD1 agrees at 9 bases. CDR3 size: 14 residues. V was clipped by 5 bases and J by 2 bases; unmatched bases: 4. The germline gives CDR1 LNHDA, CDR2 SQIVND (reference sequence). The CDR3 sequence is CASSRDRETYEQYF. CDR3 in DNA: TGTGCCAGTAGTCGGGACAGGGAAACCTACGAGCAGTACTTC.

The rearrangement links TRBV4-2 to TRBJ2-2, with D possibly being TRBD2 (6 bases). The germline CDR1 and CDR2 sequences are LGHNA and YNFKEQ. The CDR3 is 13 amino acids. Between the trimmed V and J ends, which lost 2 bases and 7 bases, there was a span of 8 bases. CDR3 sequence reads: CASSQLEGGELFF. The CDR3 DNA is TGTGCCAGCAGCCAACTGGAGGGCGGGGAGCTGTTTTTT.

The chain recombines TRBV6-5 with TRBJ1-4, with D possibly matching TRBD1 (5 bases). Germline-derived CDR1 and CDR2 are MNHEY and SVGAGI. V lost 0 bases and J lost 6, with 11 bases in between. CDR3 size: 15 residues. CDR3 bases: TGTGCCAGCAGTTACTCAGAGGGGATGGATGAAAAACTGTTTTTT. This sequence encodes CASSYSEGMDEKLFF.

This rearrangement joins TRBV7-2 to TRBJ1-2; tentatively, D is TRBD1 (5 bases). The ends were cut back, 2 bases at V and 6 bases at J, with 13 bases in the middle. This CDR3 is built from 14 residues. Looked up from germline, CDR1 is SGHTA and CDR2 is FQGNSA. CDR3 DNA sequence: TGTGCCAGCAGCTTATTCGGGGGAGCTAATGGCTACACCTTC. Residues: CASSLFGGANGYTF.

The chain links TRBV2 to TRBJ1-1; D unresolved. The CDR3 is 14 amino acids. Trimming shortened V by 7 bases and J by 6 bases, and 18 bases separated the two germline ends. Germline V lookup: CDR1 SNHLY, CDR2 FYNNEI. The CDR3 DNA reads as TGTGCCAGCAAGGAGGGTTCGTATGAACCTGAAGCTTTCTTT. Translation gives CASKEGSYEPEAFF. Complete variable domain (other parts from reference TRBV2 and TRBJ1-1): EPEVTQTPSHQVTQMGQEVILRCVPISNHLYFYWYRQILGQKVEFLVSFYNNEISEKSEIFDDQFSVERPDGSNFTLKIRSTKLEDSAMYFCASKEGSYEPEAFFGQGTRLTVV.